This TCR beta chain was sequenced during a study of cytomegalovirus exposure and HLA in healthy donors (dated by TCRdb to the late 2010s). The study in broad terms: An earlier analysis of some 550 of the donors reported 250 to 300 Gb of sequence data and around 110 million unique TCR beta sequences from roughly 180 million T cells. An early release covering some 640 HLA-typed donors comprised approximately 300 gigabases of sequencing data and tens of millions of unique TCR sequences. Of the approximately 400 genotyped donors, 81% fell in the genetic ancestry cluster associated with self-reported Caucasian donors. The aim of the study was to test whether cataloging public T cell receptors could identify signatures of past pathogen exposure. Using immunosequencing, the study profiled T cell repertoires from about 610 subjects and related those repertoires to cytomegalovirus serostatus. Besides the first cohort of more than 650 subjects, a separate validation cohort made up of 120 or so different subjects was used. To predict cytomegalovirus infection status, the study combined high-throughput TCR immunosequencing, statistical association of individual TCRs with disease status, and machine learning. To study patterns of TCR occurrence, a later analysis re-analyzed previously published TCR beta repertoires from 550 to 800 donors and added high-resolution HLA genotyping. Rather than using new phenotypic data, the later analysis identified candidate immune exposures from TCR beta sequences and from how often those sequences occurred across donors. An earlier analysis of about 600 of the donors used high-throughput TCR beta sequencing to judge whether each TCR beta V gene segment behaved as functional or pseudogenic. Donor age, sex, ethnicity and CMV serostatus were collected together with the repertoire data. Genome-wide SNP genotypes for about 55% of the 666 donors were used in a later genetic analysis, which treated that subset as a discovery cohort. Every repertoire in the discovery cohort had been generated on one and the same sequencing platform. Both class I and class II loci were covered by HLA typing, at four-digit resolution. Typing coverage varied by locus: about 629-640 donors for A, B, C, DRB1 and DQB1; 522 for DQA1; more than 600 for DPA1; 450 to 480 for DPB1. Because of strong linkage in the cohort, four or five DR-DQ haplotypes were treated as single units for association and clustering. Among 350 to 400 genotyped donors of the cohort, an average of around 240,000 unique TCR beta nucleotide sequences were sequenced per donor, around 20% of them non-productive. Overall study outcomes, separate from this receptor: A cluster of highly shared sequence variants was judged likely to represent a technical artifact of the sequencing pipeline. Assigning TCR associations to individual alleles was difficult when HLA alleles, especially DR and DQ, strongly co-occurred. The authors suggested that the approach could potentially be generalized to other disease states and immunological phenotypes. Cytomegalovirus status was reported to be diagnosed by the classifier with high specificity and sensitivity in both the original and validation cohorts. Correlated functional status among segregating V segments might reflect linkage disequilibrium, but an unknown experimental factor could not be ruled out. A later genetic analysis reported fewer N-insertions in productive TCRs among donors in an Asian-associated ancestry cluster than the 666-donor mean. Most TCR sequences were observed very rarely across donors, whereas some public TCRs were present in many individuals. In a later analysis, several top co-occurrence clusters were reported to appear linked to parvovirus B19, influenza, CMV and Epstein-Barr virus. Sequencing depth was assumed to be roughly uniform across donors in the presence/absence analyses, though that assumption may not hold. HLA typing was unavailable for some donors at each locus, so association tests used only the typed subset. A further reported finding was that TCR beta sequences accurately predicted the HLA-A and HLA-B alleles for most subjects in the first cohort. Only TCR beta chains were sequenced in this cohort, and the absence of alpha or paired-chain data limited detectable features. Seventeen rarely observed V segments, including chromosome 9 orphons, were excluded from the earlier analysis of some 590 of the donors because counts were too low. V-gene and J-gene trimming of TCR beta chains was associated with a missense DCLRE1C variant in a later genetic analysis, and the association was replicated in an independent cohort. In a later analysis, the rate of TCR association differed among HLA loci, with DRB1 alleles having the most associated TCRs and HLA-C alleles having the fewest. Some IMGT-functional V segments, including TRBV6-2 and TRBV6-3, could not be told apart with the 87-base-pair reads, so those segments were excluded. A later analysis found that HLA-associated TCR beta chains were more clonally expanded and had lower generation probabilities than equally common non-associated chains. In an earlier analysis of under 600 of the donors, most TCR beta V segments were observed in productive rearrangements about 90% or about 30% of the time, broadly matching IMGT annotations. In a later analysis, most CMV-associated TCR beta chains were found to appear HLA-restricted, with HLA associations seemingly driven largely by CMV exposure. The only immune exposure information available for the cohort was CMV serostatus. In a later analysis, over 15,000 TCR beta sequences were associated with specific HLA alleles at a false discovery rate of 0.05. In the study, approximately 150 TCR beta chains were listed as associated with cytomegalovirus. In vitro tests confirmed that a few of the cytomegalovirus-associated TCR beta chains recognize cytomegalovirus antigens.

In the case of this clone: Its binding antigen is unknown.

The CDR3 runs 14 residues from the cysteine to the phenylalanine. Only the CDR3 DNA stays, 42 bases, in frame from base 1. The V end loses 3 bases and the J end loses 2 bases, and a stretch of 11 bases separates them. Taken from the germline V gene (reference sequence), the CDR1 and CDR2 loops are MNHEY and SMNVEV. Library method: the immunoSEQ multiplex PCR assay. For the multiplex PCR, a mixture combining 60 forward primers for TCR Vbeta segments and 13 reverse primers for TCR Jbeta segments was used. A multiplex PCR assay on genomic DNA amplified the CDR3 region of rearranged TCR beta genes. Amplified TCR beta libraries were sequenced as 87-base-pair reads on the Illumina HiSeq System. The authors processed their data as follows. A later analysis counted some 74 million unique TCR beta chains across the 500 to 850 repertoires, and around 9.9 million of these chains were shared by at least two donors. Raw reads were error-corrected and collapsed into unique sequences by a nearest-neighbor algorithm in which closely related sequences were merged to remove PCR and sequencing errors. CDR3 sequences were aligned to IMGT reference sequences to assign V, D and J gene segments. Each retained sequence needed at least a six-nucleotide match to both a V gene segment and a J gene segment. A rearrangement was called productive if the CDR3 had no stop codons and remained in frame with V and J, and every other rearrangement was called non-productive. CDR3 was defined by IMGT convention, running from the second conserved V-encoded cysteine to the conserved J-encoded phenylalanine. In an earlier analysis of more than 550 of the donors, sequences lacking an unambiguous match to a single V gene segment were excluded. In an earlier analysis of a few hundred of the donors, V segments were called functional above 56.7% productive rearrangements and were called segregating when the between-donor standard deviation exceeded 5%. A statistical classification framework was developed to diagnose cytomegalovirus status using the catalog of TCR beta chain sequences. In a later analysis, TCR nucleotide sequences were compared against IMGT/GENE-DB human TR gene sequences so that V and J genes could be assigned. A later analysis assigned CDR3 sequences and most-parsimonious VDJ recombination scenarios with the TCRdist pipeline. In a later analysis, each TCR beta chain was defined by its CDR3 amino acid sequence together with its V-gene family, and reads without a unique V-gene family were excluded. As a way to deal with suspected cross-contamination and a sequencing artifact, a later analysis dropped 640 or so nucleotide sequences that were highly shared and had low generation probability. A later analysis calculated a clonal expansion index for each public chain from normalized within-repertoire ranks of inferred template counts. Generation probabilities in a later analysis came from a VDJ recombination model fitted to out-of-frame rearrangements, and those results were checked against IGoR. A later analysis scored TCR-TCR, TCR-HLA and TCR-CMV co-occurrence with hypergeometric tests, applying a repertoire-size bias correction to TCR pairs. In a later analysis, false discovery rates were estimated by permuting HLA or CMV assignments 20 times. In a later analysis, co-occurring TCRs were grouped with DBSCAN, and TCRdist sequence similarity was added when clustering was performed within HLA-allele-positive subsets. Co-occurrence clustering excluded repertoires with fewer than 30,000 or more than 120,000 public chains, plus five with anomalous nucleotide sharing. In TCRdb, the immuneACCESS table is reduced to in-frame sequences with V and J assigned. These tables do not hold every clone; where another copy was compared, an unresolved V gene accounts for under half, and the others remain unexplained. V and J calls and clone size follow that table, whereas D and trimming were derived from the DNA. The sample has 65,000 to 90,000 clones on record. The ten largest clones represent 2.7% of the sample.

The cohort consisted of 600 to 750 healthy bone marrow donors. At the time of sampling, all cohort members were nominally healthy, though unrecorded immune exposures were likely present. The donor tested CMV seronegative, placing the donor among the 350 or so seronegative members of the cohort. A peripheral blood sample was provided by each donor, and peripheral blood mononuclear cells were used for TCR beta sequencing. The Qiagen DNeasy Blood Extraction Kit was used to extract genomic DNA from the blood cell samples. The sequence joins TRBV27 to TRBJ2-7; the D gene is not confidently resolved. The source of this sequence is a man between 35 and 55 years old in good health and CMV-seronegative. The material sequenced was PBMCs. Read as DNA, the sequence is TGTGCCAGCAGTTTCCGAGTAAACGCCTACGAGCAGTACTTC. It codes for CASSFRVNAYEQYF.